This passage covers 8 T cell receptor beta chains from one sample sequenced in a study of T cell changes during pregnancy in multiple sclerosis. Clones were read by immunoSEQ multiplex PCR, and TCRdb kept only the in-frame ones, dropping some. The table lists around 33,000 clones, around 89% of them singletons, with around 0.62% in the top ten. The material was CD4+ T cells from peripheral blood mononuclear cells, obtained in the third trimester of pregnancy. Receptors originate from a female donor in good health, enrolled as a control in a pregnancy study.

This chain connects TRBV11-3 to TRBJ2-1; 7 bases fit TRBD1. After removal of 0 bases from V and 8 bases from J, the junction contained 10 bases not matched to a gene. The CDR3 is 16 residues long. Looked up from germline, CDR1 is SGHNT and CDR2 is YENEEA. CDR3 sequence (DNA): TGTGCCAGCAGCTTAGATTCGCTAGGGGGCGAGTATGAGCAGTTCTTC. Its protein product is CASSLDSLGGEYEQFF. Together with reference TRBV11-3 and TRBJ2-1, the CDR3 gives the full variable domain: EAGVVQSPRYKIIEKKQPVAFWCNPISGHNTLYWYLQNLGQGPELLIRYENEEAVDDSQLPKDRFSAERLKGVDSTLKIQPAELGDSAVYLCASSLDSLGGEYEQFFGPGTRLTVL.

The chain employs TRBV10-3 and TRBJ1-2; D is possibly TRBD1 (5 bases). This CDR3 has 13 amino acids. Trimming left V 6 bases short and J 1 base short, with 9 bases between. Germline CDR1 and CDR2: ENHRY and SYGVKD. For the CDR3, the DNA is TGTGCCATCAGCCCGGACATTAACTATGGCTACACCTTC. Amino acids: CAISPDINYGYTF.

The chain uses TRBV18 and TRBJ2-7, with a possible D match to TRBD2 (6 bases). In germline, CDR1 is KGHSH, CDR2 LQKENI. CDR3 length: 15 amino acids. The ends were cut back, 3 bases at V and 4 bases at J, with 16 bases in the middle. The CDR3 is CASSPAEGQKYEQYF. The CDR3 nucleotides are TGTGCCAGCTCACCGGCGGAGGGTCAGAAATACGAGCAGTACTTC.

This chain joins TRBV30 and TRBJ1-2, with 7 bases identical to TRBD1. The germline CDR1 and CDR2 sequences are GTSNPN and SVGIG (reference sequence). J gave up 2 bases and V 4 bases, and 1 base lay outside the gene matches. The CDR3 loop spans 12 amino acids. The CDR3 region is CAWTTGNYGYTF. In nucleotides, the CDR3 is TGTGCCTGGACGACAGGGAACTATGGCTACACCTTC.

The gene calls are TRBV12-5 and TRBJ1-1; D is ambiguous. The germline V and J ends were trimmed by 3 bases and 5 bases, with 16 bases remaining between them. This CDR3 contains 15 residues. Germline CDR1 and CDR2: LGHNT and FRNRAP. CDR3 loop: CASGFKRAGVTEAFF. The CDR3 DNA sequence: TGTGCTAGTGGTTTCAAACGTGCCGGAGTTACTGAAGCTTTCTTT.

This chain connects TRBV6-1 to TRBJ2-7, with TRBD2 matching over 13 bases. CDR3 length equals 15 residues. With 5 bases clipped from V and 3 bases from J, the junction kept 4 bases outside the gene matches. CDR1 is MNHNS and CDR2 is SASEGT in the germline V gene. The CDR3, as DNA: TGTGCCAGCAGTCTAAGACTAGCGGGAGGCTACGAGCAGTACTTC. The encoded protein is CASSLRLAGGYEQYF.

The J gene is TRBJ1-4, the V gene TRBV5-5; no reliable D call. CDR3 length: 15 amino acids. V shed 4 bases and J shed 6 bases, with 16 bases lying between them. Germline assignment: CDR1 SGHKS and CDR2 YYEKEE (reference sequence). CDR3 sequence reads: CASSLAPGIDEKLFF. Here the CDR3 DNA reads TGTGCCAGCAGCCTAGCCCCGGGGATTGATGAAAAACTGTTTTTT.

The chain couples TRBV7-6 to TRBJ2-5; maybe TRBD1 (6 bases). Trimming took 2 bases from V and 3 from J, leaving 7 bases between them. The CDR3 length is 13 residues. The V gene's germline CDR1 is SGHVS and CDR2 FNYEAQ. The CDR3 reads CASSLPGEETQYF. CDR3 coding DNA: TGTGCCAGCAGCTTACCAGGGGAAGAGACCCAGTACTTC.